The source of this T cell receptor beta chain is a study of T cells in Graves' hyperthyroidism and ophthalmopathy. V was cut by 1 base and J by 4 bases, with 7 bases left in between. Germline V gene lookup returns CDR1 DFQATT and CDR2 SNEGSKA (reference sequence). There are 12 residues in the CDR3. This clonotype was detected many times. The TCR beta CDR3 regions underwent amplification using RNA transcripts as the source. RT-PCR in the first round (using the HTBI primer set) targeted the TCR CDR3. TCRdb used MiXCR to reprocess the multiplex PCR reads, holding one entry per CDR3 protein. The table shows 450,000 to 650,000 distinct CDR3 sequences, with 15% to 20% occurring only once.

This chain links TRBV20-1 with TRBJ1-1, with D unresolved. The TCR was taken from a woman aged 18-29 years with Graves' ophthalmopathy. What was sequenced was blood. This chain's CDR3 is CSARAAITEAFF. The CDR3 DNA follows: TGCAGTGCTAGAGCCGCCATCACTGAAGCTTTCTTT.